This TCR beta chain derives from a study of cytomegalovirus exposure and HLA in healthy donors. Overall study: Most genotyped donors, 81% of 350 to 500, had Caucasian-associated genetic ancestry.

The CDR3 has 13 residues. V lost 5 bases and J 4 bases, leaving 11 bases between the germline ends. Germline V CDR1 and CDR2: LNHDA, SQIVND (reference sequence). Findings and limits, study-wide: Previously analyzed data showed that most TCR beta V segments were productive at a frequency of about 90% or about 30%. Cytomegalovirus-associated status was assigned to approximately 160 TCR beta chains. By HLA locus, TCR association rates varied in a later analysis, with DRB1 showing the most and HLA-C the fewest.

Worth noting for this clone: Its antigen remains unknown.

PCR employed 60 Vbeta and 13 Jbeta primers. Assay used: immunoSEQ multiplex PCR; TCRdb lists only in-frame clones, some missing. The sample includes some 150,000 clones, about 80% seen only once; the top ten take around 1.7%. The genes are TRBV19 and TRBJ1-1; D is undetermined. This receptor was obtained from a woman aged 30 to 39 in good health and CMV-seronegative. Sample: PBMCs. In nucleotides, the CDR3 is TGTGCCAGTAGTGCACAGACGGTCACTGAAGCTTTCTTT. Amino acids: CASSAQTVTEAFF.